One sample yielded the 17 T cell receptor beta chains listed below, sequenced in a study of shared clonotypes between healthy human individuals. The data were produced by immunoSEQ multiplex PCR, yet TCRdb's version contains in-frame clones alone and is incomplete. The sample gives a few million clones, approximately 95% of which show up once; 0.1% to 0.15% is in the top ten. The sample consisted of naive CD4+ T cells sorted from blood. Sample subset: CD45RA+ positively selected. Receptors originate from a man younger than 30 in good health.

The rearrangement uses TRBV5-1 and TRBJ1-1, with 8 positions matching TRBD1. The CDR3 spans 15 residues. Losses at the gene ends were 4 bases for V and 6 bases for J; bases not matched to a gene: 11. CDR1 SGHRS and CDR2 YFSETQ come from the germline V gene. In DNA, the CDR3 is TGCGCCAGCAGCGGAGGACAGGGAATCCGGTCTGAAGCTTTCTTT. Residues: CASSGGQGIRSEAFF.

The chain couples TRBV10-3 to TRBJ2-7; D may be TRBD1 or TRBD2 (5 bases each). The V and J ends lost 1 base and 5 bases respectively, with 9 bases between them. The CDR3 contains 13 residues. Germline lookup yields CDR1 ENHRY and CDR2 SYGVKD. CDR3 amino acids: CAISEWDPDEQYF. In DNA form, the CDR3 reads TGTGCCATCAGTGAGTGGGACCCGGACGAGCAGTACTTC.

The chain recombines TRBV5-1 with TRBJ2-1, with a weak D call TRBD2 (6 bases). The length of the CDR3 is 21 residues. Deletions cut 4 bases from V and 6 bases from J, with 35 bases between. Germline CDR1 reads SGHRS; CDR2 reads YFSETQ. CDR3 in DNA: TGCGCCAGCAGCGGTAGGCGTGGGATGCTCGGCACGGGACTTCAGAGCAATGAGCAGTTCTTC. Translating it yields CASSGRRGMLGTGLQSNEQFF.

V usage is TRBV21-1 and J usage is TRBJ1-2; TRBD1 is the table's D call and was not checked against the DNA. TRBV21-1 is a recognized pseudogene. The CDR3 has 14 amino acids. The CDR3 protein is CASSKPGGAYGYTF. In DNA, the CDR3 is TGTGCCAGCAGCAAACCAGGGGGCGCCTATGGCTACACCTTC.

V usage is TRBV6-1 and J usage is TRBJ1-1; D gene ambiguous. The CDR3 is 13 residues long. CDR1 is MNHNS, CDR2 SASEGT, per germline. The V end lost 4 bases, the J end lost 1 base, and 7 bases lay between the germline ends. The DNA for the CDR3 is TGTGCCAGCAGTGGGCTACAGAACACTGAAGCTTTCTTT. As protein: CASSGLQNTEAFF.

The rearrangement joins TRBV6-1 to TRBJ1-3; TRBD1 is a possible D gene (6 bases). Germline CDR1 MNHNS, CDR2 SASEGT. This CDR3 comprises 15 residues. V was shortened by 11 bases and J by 0 bases, with 17 bases between the two germline ends. CDR3 sequence (DNA): TGTGCCGGAACGGGGGGGCTGGCCTCTGGAAACACCATATATTTT. It translates to CAGTGGLASGNTIYF.

The chain recombines TRBV4-1 with TRBJ2-7; D is undetermined. Trimming removed 0 bases at V and 0 bases at J, with 6 bases between. The CDR3 contains 14 residues. From germline, CDR1 is MGHRA and CDR2 YSYEKL. The CDR3 reads CASSQEGSSYEQYF. CDR3 in DNA: TGCGCCAGCAGCCAAGAAGGGTCCTCCTACGAGCAGTACTTC.

The V and J genes are TRBV5-6 and TRBJ2-3, with TRBD1 identical over 9 bases. This CDR3 is 16 amino acids long. Germline CDR1 is SGHDT and CDR2 is YYEEEE. The V and J ends lost 4 bases and 0 bases, in that order; junction bases with no gene match: 6. The chain's CDR3 is CASSLDRGSSTDTQYF. The CDR3 DNA reads as TGTGCCAGCAGCCTGGACAGGGGATCTAGCACAGATACGCAGTATTTT. Full variable domain (missing parts from reference TRBV5-6 and TRBJ2-3): DAGVTQSPTHLIKTRGQQVTLRCSPKSGHDTVSWYQQALGQGPQFIFQYYEEEERQRGNFPDRFSGHQFPNYSSELNVNALLLGDSALYLCASSLDRGSSTDTQYFGPGTRLTVL.

This clone was seen just once. The rearrangement joins TRBV30 to TRBJ1-5; D is uncertain. This CDR3 contains 13 residues. Germline CDR1 and CDR2: GTSNPN and SVGIG (reference sequence). The V end lost 3 bases, the J end lost 1 base, and 7 bases lay between the germline ends. The CDR3 bases are TGTGCCTGGAGGGGCATGAGCAATCAGCCCCAGCATTTT. This encodes CAWRGMSNQPQHF. Complete variable domain (other parts from reference TRBV30 and TRBJ1-5): SQTIHQWPATLVQPVGSPLSLECTVEGTSNPNLYWYRQAAGRGLQLLFYSVGIGQISSEVPQNLSASRPQDRQFILSSKKLLLSDSGFYLCAWRGMSNQPQHFGDGTRLSIL.

The chain carries TRBV7-3 and TRBJ2-7, with 9 bases fitting TRBD1. V lost 1 base to trimming and J lost 5 bases; unmatched junction nucleotides: 6. Germline CDR1 SGHTA, CDR2 FQGTGA. CDR3 size: 15 residues. CDR3 in DNA: TGTGCCAGCAGCTTAATTGGGACAGGGTCGGACGAGCAGTACTTC. Encoded protein: CASSLIGTGSDEQYF.

The chain links TRBV10-2 to TRBJ1-1; tentatively, D is TRBD1 (5 bases). Germline loops: CDR1 WSHSY, CDR2 SAAADI. V lost 1 base to trimming and J lost 3 bases, with 12 bases between them. This CDR3 comprises 15 residues. The CDR3, as DNA: TGCGCCAGCAGTGAGTTATTGGGGCCCGACACTGAAGCTTTCTTT. It codes for CASSELLGPDTEAFF.

The genes are TRBV11-3 and TRBJ2-3; 7 bases are shared with TRBD2. CDR1 and CDR2 from the germline V gene are SGHNT and YENEEA. J was trimmed by 5 bases and V by 6 bases; bases with no gene match: 5. CDR3 length: 13 residues. Here the CDR3 reads CASSREAGDTQYF. Here the CDR3 DNA reads TGTGCCAGCAGTCGGGAGGCTGGAGATACGCAGTATTTT.

Regarding this clone: The identical CDR3 is also encoded by other nucleotide sequences in the sample. This chain joins TRBV2 and TRBJ2-2; D gene unclear. In germline, CDR1 is SNHLY, CDR2 FYNNEI. The CDR3 runs 15 residues. Trimming left V 1 base short and J 0 bases short, with 6 bases between. The CDR3 reads CASSEGPTNTGELFF. Here the CDR3 DNA reads TGTGCCAGCAGTGAAGGACCCACGAACACCGGGGAGCTGTTTTTT. The variable domain in full, with the rest retrieved from reference TRBV2 and TRBJ2-2, is EPEVTQTPSHQVTQMGQEVILRCVPISNHLYFYWYRQILGQKVEFLVSFYNNEISEKSEIFDDQFSVERPDGSNFTLKIRSTKLEDSAMYFCASSEGPTNTGELFFGEGSRLTVL.

The rearrangement uses TRBV6-6 and TRBJ2-3, with 11 nucleotides matching TRBD2. The germline V gene encodes CDR1 MNHNY and CDR2 SVGAGI (reference sequence). Trimming took 5 bases from V and 4 from J; bases not matched to a gene: 5. There are 15 residues in the CDR3. The CDR3 DNA is TGTGCCAGCAGTAAGCTAGCGGGGGGCGCAGATACGCAGTATTTT. It translates to CASSKLAGGADTQYF.

V is TRBV6-1 and J is TRBJ1-1, with unresolved D. The CDR3 runs 13 residues. The V gene lost 8 bases and the J gene lost 0 bases, with 10 bases spanning the gap. Germline V gives CDR1 MNHNS, CDR2 SASEGT. DNA for the CDR3: TGTGCCAGCGTGAAAAGGCTGAACACTGAAGCTTTCTTT. This gives the protein CASVKRLNTEAFF.

The V gene is TRBV6-1, the J gene TRBJ2-1; 9 bases line up with TRBD1. Losses at the gene ends were 6 bases for V and 5 bases for J; bases not matched to a gene: 5. The CDR3 has 14 amino acids. CDR1 is MNHNS, CDR2 SASEGT, per germline. The CDR3 region is CASRPGQGNNEQFF. The DNA of the CDR3 is TGTGCCAGCAGACCGGGACAGGGCAACAATGAGCAGTTCTTC.

A remark on this clone: At one end the junction does not follow the germline gene, possibly because of a read error. The rearrangement joins TRBV28 to TRBJ1-2; D perhaps matches TRBD1 (6 bases). The CDR3 has 16 residues. Germline CDR1 reads MDHEN; CDR2 reads SYDVKM. CDR3 in amino acids: CASTLQGKGMSYGYTF. The CDR3 coding sequence is TGTGCCAGCACTTTACAGGGAAAGGGGATGAGCTATGGCTACACCTTC.